This TCR beta chain originates from a study of T-cell reconstitution after alpha-beta-depleted transplantation in children. General study results and limits: Surviving recipient cells, namely T cells and thymic progenitors, were the source of high day-60 TCRbeta diversity in some patients. Counts and diversity of T cells one year after transplant came mostly from newly produced T cells. Where alpha-beta T cells came from about two months after transplant was reportedly several hundred expanded graft clones.

CDR1 LNHNV and CDR2 YYDKDF come from the germline V gene (reference sequence). With V trimmed by 9 bases and J by 6 bases, 10 bases remained unmatched. There are 14 residues in the CDR3. This clonotype was observed many times. Its antigen is unidentified. TCRbeta library preparation incorporated unique molecular identifiers. MiXCR, applied by TCRdb to the PCR reads, yields one record per CDR3 protein. The data hold tens of thousands of distinct CDR3 sequences, with approximately 6.1% observed a single time. The TCR originated in a female patient between 2 and 10 years old who had a stem cell transplant for aplastic anemia, so the T cells may come from the graft donor. Sequences were derived from PBMCs, mostly from graft donor cells, sampled 60 days after TCRalphabeta/CD19-depleted stem cell transplant. This chain joins TRBV15 and TRBJ2-3, with 9 bases lining up with TRBD2. The DNA of the CDR3 is TGTGCCACTAAGGCGAGCGGGAGGCAGGATACGCAGTATTTT. Translating gives CATKASGRQDTQYF.